The 5 T cell receptor beta chains below were found in one sample sequenced in a study of blood T cell repertoires in COVID-19. Libraries were prepared by immunoSEQ multiplex PCR; TCRdb keeps only in-frame clonotypes and omits some of them. Of about 140,000 clones detected, about nine tenths appear once; the ten largest clones hold roughly 9.6%. Material: peripheral blood. The origin of the receptors is a woman at least 80 years old with acute or convalescent COVID-19.

This chain links TRBV29-1 with TRBJ2-1; 7 nucleotides align to TRBD1. This CDR3 spans 13 amino acids. V shed 3 bases and J 9 bases; nucleotides not matched to a gene: 8. Germline V gene lookup returns CDR1 SQVTM and CDR2 ANQGSEA. The CDR3 bases are TGCAGCGTTGACAACAGGGGAGAGAGTGAGCAGTTCTTC. Translation: CSVDNRGESEQFF.

The chain joins TRBV4-2 to TRBJ2-3, with D possibly matching TRBD2 (5 bases). The CDR3 is 15 amino acids. The ends were cut back, 1 base at V and 8 bases at J, with 16 bases in the middle. Germline-derived CDR1 and CDR2 are LGHNA and YNFKEQ. The CDR3, as DNA: TGTGCCAGCAGCCAAGGGAGGACTCTCATGGGTACGCAGTATTTT. Its protein is CASSQGRTLMGTQYF.

The chain links TRBV7-8 to TRBJ1-5; D might be TRBD1 (6 bases). V was clipped by 5 bases and J by 6 bases, with 14 bases between them. The germline V gene encodes CDR1 SGHVS and CDR2 FQNEAQ. The CDR3 is 14 amino acids. The CDR3 protein is CASSLTGGGQPQHF. The CDR3 DNA follows: TGTGCCAGCAGCCTAACGGGGGGCGGTCAGCCCCAGCATTTT.

This chain connects TRBV2 to TRBJ1-5, with TRBD1 matching over 10 bases. J lost 4 bases, V lost 7 bases, and 4 bases had no gene match. The length of the CDR3 is 14 residues. Germline-derived CDR1 and CDR2 are SNHLY and FYNNEI. CDR3 protein: CASMRDRGNQPQHF. CDR3 nucleotide sequence: TGTGCCAGCATGAGGGACAGGGGTAATCAGCCCCAGCATTTT.

The gene calls are TRBV30 and TRBJ2-5; 9 nucleotides line up with TRBD1. Trimming cost V 4 bases and J 5 bases; bases outside gene matches: 17. CDR3 length: 17 residues. Germline CDR1 is GTSNPN and CDR2 is SVGIG (reference sequence). As DNA, the CDR3 is TGTGCCTGGAACCCCGGGACAGGGTCATCTCTCAGGGAGACCCAGTACTTC. It translates to CAWNPGTGSSLRETQYF.